This TCR beta chain emerged from a study of T cells after yellow fever vaccination (dated by TCRdb to the late 2010s). General notes on the study: The SMART-Seq v4 Ultra Low Input RNA kit was used to prepare libraries from fractions with low cell numbers. To follow T-cell clones before and after both primary and booster YFV17D yellow fever vaccination, bulk TCR alpha and beta repertoires underwent longitudinal sequencing. Two healthy male donors, one aged 18 to 30 and one aged 30 to 40 years, made up the cohort. Blood was collected at multiple timepoints before and after primary and secondary immunization, and bulk PBMC replicates and cell subsets were isolated. Results and caveats for the whole study, not just this receptor: A small share of clonotypes was detected in both CD4 and CD8 compartments, with the overlap likely arising from convergent recombination. Computational filtering was required because FACS-sorted repertoires could contain abundant contaminating clonotypes from the bulk population. Only a couple of donors were included in the study, so the extent to which the findings can be generalized is limited. The secondary T-cell response was weaker than the primary response but faster, peaking on day 5 instead of day 15. Most clones expanded after primary vaccination were re-detected after the booster (almost 97% of CD4 and 88% of CD8), suggesting broad memory maintenance.

Notes on this clonotype: No cognate antigen has been identified for it. The junction differs from germline at one of its ends, possibly a read error.

Read against the paper, the sample's treatment or condition label means: live attenuated yellow fever vaccine strain. At each blood-draw timepoint, two biological replicates of bulk PBMCs were obtained. PBMCs were isolated from peripheral blood using a standard Ficoll-Paque protocol. RNA was extracted with TriZol from bulk PBMCs, CD4 and CD8 fractions, and dextramer-positive and dextramer-negative fractions. Per the germline V gene (reference sequence), LNHNV is the CDR1 and YYDKDF is the CDR2. From its cysteine to its phenylalanine, the CDR3 spans 16 amino acids. This entry keeps only the CDR3 DNA: 48 bases, framed from base 1. Synthesis of TCR cDNA relied on 5'RACE template switching, a step that introduced a universal primer site along with unique molecular identifiers. cDNA synthesis was primed from both the TCR alpha and TCR beta constant segments. Two PCR steps were used to amplify libraries, with sample barcodes and sequencing adapters being added in the second step. Sequencing of libraries was done on Illumina HiSeq 2500 (2x100 bp) or NovaSeq (2x150 bp). From the authors' description of their analysis: Demultiplexing of reads and collapsing into UMI consensus sequences were performed with MIGEC, and V(D)J alignment was carried out with MiXCR. Vaccine-responding clonotypes were defined with edgeR using replicate PBMC samples, requiring FDR below 0.01 and a log2 fold change above 5 up to day 15. Bulk clonotypes were assigned CD4 or CD8 identity according to which sequenced CD4 or CD8 repertoire held them at higher abundance. TCRdb trimmed public reads at Q25 via fastp, called clones via MiXCR and kept in-frame beta chains. Rows are combined by CDR3 protein, so each entry shows the most common genes and DNA. These V and J calls are TCRdb output, not the study's own analysis. This sample gives around 610,000 distinct CDR3 sequences in total; roughly 14% of them show up just once. The ten biggest clones cover over 12% of the sample.

The receptor was derived from a man aged 25 to 45 who received the YFV17D yellow fever vaccine. The chain couples TRBV15 to TRBJ2-5, with TRBD2 matching 7 junction bases. This specimen was PBMCs, taken on the day of the yellow fever booster vaccination. In nucleotide form, the sequence is TGTACCACCAGCAGGACACCTCTAGCGGATCAAGAGACCCAGTACTTC. This sequence encodes CTTSRTPLADQETQYF.